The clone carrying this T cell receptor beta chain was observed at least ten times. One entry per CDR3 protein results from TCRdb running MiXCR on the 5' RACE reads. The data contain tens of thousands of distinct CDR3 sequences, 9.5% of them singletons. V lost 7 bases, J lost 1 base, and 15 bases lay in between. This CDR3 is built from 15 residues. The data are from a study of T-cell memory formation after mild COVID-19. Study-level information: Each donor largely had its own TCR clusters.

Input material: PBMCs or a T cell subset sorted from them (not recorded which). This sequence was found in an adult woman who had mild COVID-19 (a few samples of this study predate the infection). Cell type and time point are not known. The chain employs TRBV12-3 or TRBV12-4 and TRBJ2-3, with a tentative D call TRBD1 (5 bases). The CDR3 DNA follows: TGTGCCAGCACCCCGGCCGGACAAGGCACAGATACGCAGTATTTT. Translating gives CASTPAGQGTDTQYF.